Listed below are T cell receptor beta chains from one sample, sequenced in a study of beta chain features in type 1 diabetes. Produced via immunoSEQ multiplex PCR; TCRdb's table is partial and in-frame only. Of 150,000 or so clones listed, 11% are singletons. Sequencing was performed on central memory CD4+ T cells from blood. All receptors come from a man younger than 35 in good health. Both conserved end residues are part of each CDR3. A D gene is named only where the DNA matches it firmly. Clone size is shown for a subset of rows, as once, few, many or a class of expanded clone.

TGTGCCAGCAGCCTGAGACCGGGGAATGAGCAGTTCTTC	CASSLRPGNEQFF	.	TRBJ2-1	.	TRBV7-3
TGTGCCTGGAGTTGGAGGGACCGAAATGAAAAACTGTTTTTT	CAWSWRDRNEKLFF	.	TRBJ1-4	few	TRBV30
TGTGCCAGCAGCCCCAACACCGGGGAGCTGTTTTTT	CASSPNTGELFF	.	TRBJ2-2	few	TRBV14
TGCGCCAGCAGCCAAGATGGGGGTTGGGGGAACAATGAGCAGTTCTTC	CASSQDGGWGNNEQFF	.	TRBJ2-1	.	TRBV4-3
TGTGCCAGCGGCGACCTACTCCTATACAATGAGCAGTTCTTC	CASGDLLLYNEQFF	.	TRBJ2-1	few	TRBV28
TGTGCCAGCAGCCAAGAAGAGGGACGGGCCTACACTGAAGCTTTCTTT	CASSQEEGRAYTEAFF	.	TRBJ1-1	few	TRBV4-2
TGTGCCAGCAGCCCCAGGGGTTACGAGCAGTACTTC	CASSPRGYEQYF	.	TRBJ2-7	few	TRBV13
TGTGCCAGCAGCTTAGTTGAAGGACAGTTCAACGACTACGAGCAGTACTTC	CASSLVEGQFNDYEQYF	.	TRBJ2-7	few	TRBV5-6
TGTGCCAGCAGCCATCGGACAGGGTTTTATTCACCCCTCCACTTT	CASSHRTGFYSPLHF	TRBD1	TRBJ1-6	few	TRBV14
TGTGCCAGTACCTCAATACAGGGTGTAAATCAGCCCCAGCATTTT	CASTSIQGVNQPQHF	.	TRBJ1-5	few	TRBV19
TGTGCCAGTAGTACCCTCCAGGGACTGGACCACGAGCAGTACTTC	CASSTLQGLDHEQYF	.	TRBJ2-7	.	TRBV19
TGCGCCAGCAGCCAACCACTAGCGGGAGGGGGGCCAACTCAGTACTTC	CASSQPLAGGGPTQYF	TRBD2	TRBJ2-4	few	TRBV4-1
TGTGCCAGCATTAAGCGGGGCCTATCCTACGAGCAGTACTTC	CASIKRGLSYEQYF	TRBD2	TRBJ2-7	.	TRBV13
TGTGCCAGCAGCTTATCCGTCGGGGTGACCTACAATGAGCAGTTCTTC	CASSLSVGVTYNEQFF	.	TRBJ2-1	.	TRBV7-2
TGTGCCAGCAGCGCCGGACTATTTAATGAAAAACTGTTTTTT	CASSAGLFNEKLFF	.	TRBJ1-4	few	TRBV7-9
TGTGCCAGCAGCTTTTCAGGGGGTCATCAGCCCCAGCATTTT	CASSFSGGHQPQHF	TRBD1	TRBJ1-5	.	TRBV7-9
TGTGCCAGTGGCGCAGACAGCAATCAGCCCCAGCATTTT	CASGADSNQPQHF	.	TRBJ1-5	many	TRBV2
TGTGCCAGCAGCGTAGGGGGACAGGGGACAGATACGCAGTATTTT	CASSVGGQGTDTQYF	TRBD1	TRBJ2-3	few	TRBV9
TGTGCCAGCAGCCCACAGTCGGGAGTGGGCTACGAGCAGTACTTC	CASSPQSGVGYEQYF	.	TRBJ2-7	.	TRBV7-2
TGTGCCAGCAGCTCTTTGGGGGATCAGCCCCAGCATTTT	CASSSLGDQPQHF	.	TRBJ1-5	.	TRBV5-4
TGTGCCAGCACAGGGATCCTCTCTGGGGCCAACGTCCTGACTTTC	CASTGILSGANVLTF	.	TRBJ2-6	.	TRBV7-3
TGTGCCAGCAGCTCCCGGGTGCCCTACGAGCAGTACTTC	CASSSRVPYEQYF	.	TRBJ2-7	.	TRBV5-4
TGTGCCAGCAGCCAAGTTGAGGGACAGGTCAATCAGCCCCAGCATTTT	CASSQVEGQVNQPQHF	TRBD1	TRBJ1-5	many	TRBV4-2
TGTGCCAGCAGCCCAGCGGGAGGGCCTTACGAGCAGTACTTC	CASSPAGGPYEQYF	TRBD2	TRBJ2-7	few	TRBV5-4
TGTGCCAGTCTCACCAGGGGCATGGGCACTGAAGCTTTCTTT	CASLTRGMGTEAFF	.	TRBJ1-1	few	TRBV19
TGTGCCAGCAGCTCAGGGGCTAGGCATGAGCAGTTCTTC	CASSSGARHEQFF	.	TRBJ2-1	.	TRBV7-2
TGTGCCAGCAGCCAAGCGGGGCCAGTTGCTACGCAGTATTTT	CASSQAGPVATQYF	.	TRBJ2-3	.	TRBV14
TGTGCCAGCAGCGCACCCCAGGGGGCGTGGAGCACAGATACGCAGTATTTT	CASSAPQGAWSTDTQYF	TRBD1	TRBJ2-3	.	TRBV9
TGTGCCAGCAGCCCTACCCGGGGGAAGGGCCTAGCCAAAAACATTCAGTACTTC	CASSPTRGKGLAKNIQYF	.	TRBJ2-4	.	TRBV11-2
TGTGCCAGCAGTTACTCGAAATACGGCTCCTACGAGCAGTACTTC	CASSYSKYGSYEQYF	.	TRBJ2-7	many	TRBV6-5
TGTGCCAGTAGCCCAGGGGTCAACACAGATACGCAGTATTTT	CASSPGVNTDTQYF	.	TRBJ2-3	few	TRBV19
TGTGCCAGCAGCTTAGGGCCACAGGGGCTAGATACGCAGTATTTT	CASSLGPQGLDTQYF	TRBD1	TRBJ2-3	few	TRBV5-6
TGTGCCAGCAGTTCAACTCGCGGTGGCTACACCTTC	CASSSTRGGYTF	.	TRBJ1-2	few	TRBV6-5
TGTGCCAGCAGCTTAGCGGGACAGAGAGCCTACGAGCAGTACTTC	CASSLAGQRAYEQYF	TRBD1	TRBJ2-7	few	TRBV7-2
TGTGCCAGCAGCCGGGGTAAGGGAGACACCGGGGAGCTGTTTTTT	CASSRGKGDTGELFF	.	TRBJ2-2	few	TRBV5-4
TGTGCCAGCAGCTTAGCGCAAGGGGCTGGGGCCAACGTCCTGACTTTC	CASSLAQGAGANVLTF	.	TRBJ2-6	.	TRBV7-2
TGTGCCAGTAGGCACAGGGTAGGGCTATACAATGAGCAGTTCTTC	CASRHRVGLYNEQFF	.	TRBJ2-1	few	TRBV19
TGTGCCAGCAGCTTCGACCAGAACTCGCAGTACTTC	CASSFDQNSQYF	.	TRBJ2-7	few	TRBV5-4
TGTGCCAGCAGTTACAATACGGGACAGGGGGTCTATGGCTACACCTTC	CASSYNTGQGVYGYTF	TRBD1	TRBJ1-2	few	TRBV6-5
TGTGCCAGCAGCGCGAGGGGACTAGCGGGAGAGTGGTTCTTC	CASSARGLAGEWFF	TRBD2	TRBJ2-1	few	TRBV7-2
TGTGCCAGCAGCCAAAGGCTACGCACAGATACGCAGTATTTT	CASSQRLRTDTQYF	.	TRBJ2-3	few	TRBV14
TGTGCCATCAGTGTGGGGATGGAGACCCAGTACTTC	CAISVGMETQYF	.	TRBJ2-5	.	TRBV10-3
TGCGCCAGCAGCCAAGATCTCCCGCGAGATACGCAGTATTTT	CASSQDLPRDTQYF	.	TRBJ2-3	.	TRBV4-3
TGTGCCAGCAGTTACACTACCGGGACAGGGAAATACGAGCAGTACTTC	CASSYTTGTGKYEQYF	TRBD1	TRBJ2-7	few	TRBV27
TGTGCCAGCAGCCGATACGGGGCCGCTTTCTTT	CASSRYGAAFF	.	TRBJ1-1	few	TRBV7-9
TGCGCCAGCAGCCAAGCGAGGGGGGCCGGTGAAAAACTGTTTTTT	CASSQARGAGEKLFF	.	TRBJ1-4	.	TRBV4-1
TGTGCCAGCATTAGGGGCAGGGGCGCCTATGGCTACACCTTC	CASIRGRGAYGYTF	.	TRBJ1-2	.	TRBV28
TGTGCCAGCAGCCAAGTAGTCCTAGCGGGGGTCGGGGAGCTGTTTTTT	CASSQVVLAGVGELFF	TRBD2	TRBJ2-2	few	TRBV4-2
TGTGCCAGCAGCCAGGAAGGCGGGAGGGTCTACAATGAGCAGTTCTTC	CASSQEGGRVYNEQFF	TRBD2	TRBJ2-1	.	TRBV4-2
TGTGCCAGCAGGGTGAGTTGGGACAGGGCTCAGCCCCAGCATTTT	CASRVSWDRAQPQHF	TRBD1	TRBJ1-5	few	TRBV27
TGTGCCAGCAGGCGGGACAGGGCTATCGGGGAGCTGTTTTTT	CASRRDRAIGELFF	TRBD1	TRBJ2-2	.	TRBV6-5
TGCGCCAGCAGCCAGGCCCATGGGACCACAGATACGCAGTATTTT	CASSQAHGTTDTQYF	.	TRBJ2-3	many	TRBV4-3
TGCGCCAGCAGCCAAGATGCAGGGTCCGGAAACACCATATATTTT	CASSQDAGSGNTIYF	.	TRBJ1-3	.	TRBV4-1
TGCAGCGTTGGATCGTCGTATGGCTACACCTTC	CSVGSSYGYTF	.	TRBJ1-2	.	TRBV29-1
TGCGCCAGCAGCCAAACATTCTTAGCGGGAGCGAGCACAGATACGCAGTATTTT	CASSQTFLAGASTDTQYF	TRBD2	TRBJ2-3	many	TRBV4-3